The 18 T cell receptor beta chains given below trace back to one sample, sequenced in a study of blood T cell repertoires in COVID-19. Clones were read by immunoSEQ multiplex PCR, and TCRdb kept only the in-frame ones, dropping some. The table lists 12,000 or so clones, 71% of them singletons. The specimen sequenced was peripheral blood. These receptors came from a man aged 55 to 69 with COVID-19, enrolled during active disease.

CDR3 nucleotide sequence: TGTGCCAGCAGTGAAGTCCCGAGGACAGGGAGCACAGAGACCCAGTACTTC. As protein: CASSEVPRTGSTETQYF. The chain is built from TRBV6-1 and TRBJ2-5; TRBD1 matches at 8 bases. The V and J ends lost 1 base and 4 bases, in that order; junction bases with no gene match: 11. This CDR3 has 17 residues. CDR1 MNHNS and CDR2 SASEGT come from the germline V gene.

CDR3 sequence: CATIDKLNEKLFF. The CDR3 DNA reads TGTGCCACAATAGACAAACTTAATGAAAAACTGTTTTTT. The chain couples TRBV25-1 to TRBJ1-4, with D uncertain. Germline V CDR1 and CDR2: MGHDK, SYGVNS. Trimming removed 10 bases from V and 4 bases from J, with 13 bases in between. The CDR3 totals 13 residues.

The J gene is TRBJ2-7, the V gene TRBV6-2 or TRBV6-3; D might be TRBD1 (6 bases). This CDR3 contains 17 residues. V was trimmed by 1 base and J by 3 bases, leaving 19 bases between them. Germline V gene sequence: CDR1 MNHEY, CDR2 SVGEGT. The CDR3 DNA sequence: TGTGCCAGCAGTTACTACGGGCCGTCAAACAGGGACTACGAGCAGTACGTC. This gives the protein CASSYYGPSNRDYEQYV.

The CDR3 loop reads CSVERPGLQDTQYF. For the CDR3, the DNA is TGCAGCGTTGAAAGACCGGGACTACAGGATACGCAGTATTTT. The chain has TRBV29-1 and TRBJ2-3; 7 nucleotides line up with TRBD2. This CDR3 has 14 residues. Germline V CDR1 and CDR2: SQVTM, ANQGSEA. J gave up 6 bases and V 2 bases, and 8 bases lay outside the gene matches.

The chain recombines TRBV2 with TRBJ2-1, with 11 bases lining up with TRBD2. The CDR3 sequence is 15 residues long. The trim removed 6 bases at V and 3 bases at J, leaving 4 bases unmatched. CDR1 SNHLY and CDR2 FYNNEI come from the germline V gene. Written as DNA, the CDR3 is TGTGCCAGCAGATCACTAGCGGGAGTCTACAATGAGCAGTTCTTC. Amino acid sequence: CASRSLAGVYNEQFF.

This chain links TRBV3-1 (or the pseudogene TRBV3-2) with TRBJ1-6, with 9 bases fitting TRBD1. Germline values: CDR1 LGHDT, CDR2 YNNKEL (reference sequence). V lost 3 bases to trimming and J lost 10 bases; unmatched junction nucleotides: 7. The CDR3 length is 15 residues. CDR3 nucleotides: TGTGCCAGCAGCCACTCCGGGACAGGGAAATCACCCCTCCACTTT. Amino acids: CASSHSGTGKSPLHF.

The chain recombines TRBV19 with TRBJ2-3, with D possibly being TRBD2 (6 bases). This CDR3 region has 13 residues. V lost 3 bases to trimming and J lost 8 bases, with 12 bases between them. The germline V gene has CDR1 LNHDA and CDR2 SQIVND (reference sequence). The CDR3 here is CASSIVTRGTQYF. The CDR3 DNA reads as TGTGCCAGTAGTATTGTGACTAGAGGTACGCAGTATTTT.

The chain has TRBV5-1 and TRBJ1-1; D remains unclear. The CDR3 contains 17 residues. Between the trimmed V and J ends, which lost 0 bases and 3 bases, there was a span of 18 bases. Germline CDR1 and CDR2: SGHRS and YFSETQ. The CDR3 is CASSLAPRLYTDTEAFF. The CDR3, as DNA: TGCGCCAGCAGCTTGGCCCCCAGGCTTTATACTGACACTGAAGCTTTCTTT.

The chain recombines TRBV27 with TRBJ1-2; D is unresolved. CDR3 length: 14 amino acids. Trimming left V 1 base short and J 4 bases short, with 10 bases between. Germline loops: CDR1 MNHEY, CDR2 SMNVEV (reference sequence). The CDR3 here is CASSLLGSPYGYTF. The CDR3 bases are TGTGCCAGCAGTTTATTAGGGAGCCCCTATGGCTACACCTTC.

The rearrangement links TRBV7-2 to TRBJ2-1, with 7 bases matching TRBD1. CDR1 SGHTA and CDR2 FQGNSA come from the germline V gene. The CDR3 is 17 residues long. V lost 5 bases, J lost 9 bases, and 19 bases stayed unmatched. CDR3 DNA sequence: TGTGCCAGCAGCATCAACCCAAACAGGGGCCAGAGCGGTGAGCAGTTCTTC. Translation gives CASSINPNRGQSGEQFF.

This clone was counted a single time. The genes are TRBV19 and TRBJ2-3, with 7 bases fitting TRBD1. V lost 7 bases to trimming and J lost 1 base; unmatched junction nucleotides: 5. The CDR3 is made up of 14 amino acids. Per germline, CDR1 LNHDA and CDR2 SQIVND (reference sequence). CDR3 protein: CASTDTGGTDTQYF. CDR3 DNA: TGTGCCAGTACCGATACAGGGGGCACAGATACGCAGTATTTT. Full variable domain (remainder filled in from reference TRBV19 and TRBJ2-3): DGGITQSPKYLFRKEGQNVTLSCEQNLNHDAMYWYRQDPGQGLRLIYYSQIVNDFQKGDIAEGYSVSREKKESFPLTVTSAQKNPTAFYLCASTDTGGTDTQYFGPGTRLTVL.

The rearrangement uses TRBV24-1 and TRBJ2-2, with D possibly TRBD1 on 5 matching bases. The CDR3 extends over 17 amino acids. Germline CDR1 and CDR2: KGHDR and SFDVKD. Trimming left V 2 bases short and J 0 bases short, with 12 bases between. CDR3 loop: CATSDWSHRTNTGELFF. The CDR3 DNA sequence: TGTGCCACCAGTGATTGGAGTCACAGGACGAACACCGGGGAGCTGTTTTTT.

The chain has TRBV29-1 and TRBJ1-1; D is ambiguous. The CDR3 covers 14 residues. Germline V gene lookup returns CDR1 SQVTM and CDR2 ANQGSEA. Trimming removed 5 bases from V and 5 bases from J, with 18 bases in between. The CDR3 region is CSVRWERGWTEAFF. CDR3 sequence (DNA): TGCAGCGTTCGATGGGAGCGGGGTTGGACTGAAGCTTTCTTT. Combining the CDR3 with reference TRBV29-1 and TRBJ1-1 gives the whole variable domain SAVISQKPSRDICQRGTSLTIQCQVDSQVTMMFWYRQQPGQSLTLIATANQGSEATYESGFVIDKFPISRPNLTFSTLTVSNMSPEDSSIYLCSVRWERGWTEAFFGQGTRLTVV.

The rearrangement links TRBV19 to TRBJ1-4; 8 positions match TRBD1. The CDR3 length is 15 residues. CDR1 is LNHDA, CDR2 SQIVND, per germline (reference sequence). Trimming took 4 bases from V and 8 from J; bases not matched to a gene: 9. The chain's CDR3 is CASSTAGTGQEKLFF. CDR3 sequence (DNA): TGTGCCAGTAGTACCGCAGGGACAGGTCAAGAAAAACTGTTTTTT.

The chain links TRBV11-3 to TRBJ2-1; 9 bases line up with TRBD1. The CDR3 runs 16 residues. V lost 2 bases, J lost 8 bases, and 10 bases stayed unmatched. Per the germline V gene, CDR1 is SGHNT and CDR2 is YENEEA. CDR3: CASSLSFGTGSDEQFF. CDR3 nucleotide sequence: TGTGCCAGCAGCTTAAGTTTTGGGACAGGGAGCGATGAGCAGTTCTTC.

The table lists this clone with a count of one. The CDR3 reads CAISESREGYTF. CDR3 coding DNA: TGTGCCATCAGTGAGTCAAGGGAGGGCTACACCTTC. The V and J genes are TRBV10-3 and TRBJ1-2; no clear D. CDR1 is ENHRY, CDR2 SYGVKD, per germline. V lost 0 bases to trimming and J lost 8 bases, with 7 bases between them. The CDR3 runs 12 residues.

V is TRBV6-5 and J is TRBJ2-3, with 7 bases aligning to TRBD2. CDR1 is MNHEY and CDR2 is SVGAGI in the germline V gene. The trim removed 6 bases at V and 8 bases at J, leaving 5 bases unmatched. CDR3 length: 12 residues. CDR3 DNA sequence: TGTGCCAGCAGGCCCTGGGGGGGTACGCAGTATTTT. It translates to CASRPWGGTQYF.

This chain connects TRBV12-2 to TRBJ2-7; the DNA was not compared with TRBD2, the D call given in the table. TRBV12-2 is reported as a pseudogene. The CDR3 consists of 15 residues. CDR3 residues: CASRPPTSGPYEQYV. As DNA, the CDR3 is TGTGCAAGTCGCCCCCCCACTAGCGGACCCTACGAGCAGTACGTC.